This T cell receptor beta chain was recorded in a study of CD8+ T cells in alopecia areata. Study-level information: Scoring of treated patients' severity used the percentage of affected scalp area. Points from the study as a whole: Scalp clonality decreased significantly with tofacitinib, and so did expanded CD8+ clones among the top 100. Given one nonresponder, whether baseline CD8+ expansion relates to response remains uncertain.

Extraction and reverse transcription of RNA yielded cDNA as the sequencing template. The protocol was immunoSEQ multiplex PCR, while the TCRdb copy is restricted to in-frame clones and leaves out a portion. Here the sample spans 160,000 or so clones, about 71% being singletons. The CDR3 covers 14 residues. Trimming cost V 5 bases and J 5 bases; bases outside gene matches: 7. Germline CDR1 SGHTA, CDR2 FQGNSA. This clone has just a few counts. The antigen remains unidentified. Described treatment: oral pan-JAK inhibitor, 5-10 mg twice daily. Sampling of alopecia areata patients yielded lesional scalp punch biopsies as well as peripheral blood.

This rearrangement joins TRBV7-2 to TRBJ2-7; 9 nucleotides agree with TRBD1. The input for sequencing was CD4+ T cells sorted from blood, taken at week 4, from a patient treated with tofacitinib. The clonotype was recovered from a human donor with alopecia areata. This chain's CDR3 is CASSTRDRAHEQYF. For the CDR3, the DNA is TGTGCCAGCAGCACCCGGGACAGGGCCCACGAGCAGTACTTC. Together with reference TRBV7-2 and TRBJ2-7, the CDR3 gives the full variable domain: GAGVSQSPSNKVTEKGKDVELRCDPISGHTALYWYRQSLGQGLEFLIYFQGNSAPDKSGLPSDRFSAERTGGSVSTLTIQRTQQEDSAVYLCASSTRDRAHEQYFGPGTRLTVT.